This T cell receptor beta chain emerged from a study of beta chain features in type 1 diabetes. General study points: In patients and controls equally, PCR might favor templates that are shorter. Type 1 diabetes patients had TCRB CDR3s that were shorter (moderately but significantly so) in all four CD4+ subsets. The study left unresolved whether HLA type influences TCRB rearrangement.

Concerning this clone itself: The antigen remains undetermined.

The trim removed 1 base at V and 3 bases at J, leaving 13 bases unmatched. CDR3 length equals 18 residues. Germline CDR1 is KGHSH and CDR2 is LQKENI. Every isolated RNA sample was fully reverse transcribed, so sequencing captured expressed TCRB transcripts. This table comes from immunoSEQ multiplex PCR, and its TCRdb copy is limited to in-frame clones, with some not included. The sample lists 600,000 or so clones, more than 12% occurring once. Sequences were obtained from naive CD4+ T cells from blood. J is TRBJ2-7 and V is TRBV18, with 9 bases matching TRBD1. This receptor was identified in a man aged 18 to 29 with type 1 diabetes. The CDR3 DNA follows: TGTGCCAGCTCACCACTTACGAACGTGGGACAGGGCATCTACGAGCAGTACTTC. Protein product: CASSPLTNVGQGIYEQYF. Looking up the rest from reference TRBV18 and TRBJ2-7 gives the full variable domain: NAGVMQNPRHLVRRRGQEARLRCSPMKGHSHVYWYRQLPEEGLKFMVYLQKENIIDESGMPKERFSAEFPKEGPSILRIQQVVRGDSAAYFCASSPLTNVGQGIYEQYFGPGTRLTVT.